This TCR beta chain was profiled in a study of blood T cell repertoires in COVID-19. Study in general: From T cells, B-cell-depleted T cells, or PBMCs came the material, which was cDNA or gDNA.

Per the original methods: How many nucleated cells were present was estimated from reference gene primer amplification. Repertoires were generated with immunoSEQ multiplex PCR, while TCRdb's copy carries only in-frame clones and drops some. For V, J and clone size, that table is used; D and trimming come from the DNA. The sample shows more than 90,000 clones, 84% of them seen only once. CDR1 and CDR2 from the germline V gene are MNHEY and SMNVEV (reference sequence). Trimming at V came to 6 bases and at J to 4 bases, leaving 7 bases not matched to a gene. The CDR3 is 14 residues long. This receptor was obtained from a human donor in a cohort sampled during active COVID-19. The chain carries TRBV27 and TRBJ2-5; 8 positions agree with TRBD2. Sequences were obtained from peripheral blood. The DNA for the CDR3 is TGTGCCAGCAGCAACTTAGCGGGATCAGAGACCCAGTACTTC. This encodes CASSNLAGSETQYF.